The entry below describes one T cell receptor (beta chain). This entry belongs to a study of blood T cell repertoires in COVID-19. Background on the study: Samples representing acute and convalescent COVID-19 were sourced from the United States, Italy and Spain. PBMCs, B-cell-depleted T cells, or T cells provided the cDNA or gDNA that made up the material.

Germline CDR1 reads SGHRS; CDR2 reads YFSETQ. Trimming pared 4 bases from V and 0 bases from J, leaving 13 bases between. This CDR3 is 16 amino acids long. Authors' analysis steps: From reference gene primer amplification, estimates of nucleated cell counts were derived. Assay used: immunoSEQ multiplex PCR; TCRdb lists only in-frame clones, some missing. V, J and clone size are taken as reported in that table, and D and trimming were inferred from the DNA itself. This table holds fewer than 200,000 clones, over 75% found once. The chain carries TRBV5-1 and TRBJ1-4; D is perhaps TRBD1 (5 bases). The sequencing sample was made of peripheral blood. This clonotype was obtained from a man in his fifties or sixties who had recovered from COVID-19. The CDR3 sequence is CASSAGEVSTNEKLFF. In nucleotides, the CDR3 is TGCGCCAGCAGCGCGGGGGAGGTTTCAACTAATGAAAAACTGTTTTTT.